The 17 T cell receptor beta chains below all came from one sample that was sequenced in a study of cytomegalovirus exposure and HLA in healthy donors. Use of 60 Vbeta and 13 Jbeta primers characterized the PCR. Clones were read by immunoSEQ multiplex PCR, and TCRdb kept only the in-frame ones, dropping some. In the table there are 140,000 to 150,000 clones, under 70% of which are singletons. Sample: PBMCs. All receptors come from a woman aged 55-70 years in good health and CMV-seronegative.

The V and J genes are TRBV19 and TRBJ2-3, with 9 bases fitting TRBD1. V shed 8 bases, J shed 6 bases, and the junction held 6 bases outside the gene matches. CDR3 length equals 13 residues. The germline gives CDR1 LNHDA, CDR2 SQIVND (reference sequence). The CDR3 spells CASSQGAGDTQYF. In DNA, the CDR3 is TGTGCCAGTTCACAGGGGGCGGGCGATACGCAGTATTTT.

The chain uses TRBV7-2 and TRBJ1-1; tentative D call: TRBD1 (6 bases). Trimming left V 1 base short and J 4 bases short, with 10 bases between. The CDR3 has 14 residues. In germline, CDR1 is SGHTA, CDR2 FQGNSA. The CDR3: CASSLVVGATEAFF. For the CDR3, the DNA is TGTGCCAGCAGCTTAGTGGTGGGGGCCACTGAAGCTTTCTTT.

The chain is built from TRBV19 and TRBJ2-2; D gene uncertain. This CDR3 has 14 residues. The germline gives CDR1 LNHDA, CDR2 SQIVND (reference sequence). Trimming took 2 bases from V and 6 from J, leaving 10 bases between them. The CDR3 sequence is CASSIPVGPGELFF. The DNA of the CDR3 is TGTGCCAGTAGTATACCCGTGGGCCCCGGGGAGCTGTTTTTT.

This clone was seen only a few times. This chain's CDR3 is CASSLAGTDYGYTF. In DNA, the CDR3 is TGTGCCAGCAGCTTAGCGGGGACAGACTATGGCTACACCTTC. The chain uses TRBV7-2 and TRBJ1-2; 7 bases are a match to TRBD1. The V segment lost 0 bases and the J segment 3 bases; nucleotides outside the gene matches: 1. The CDR3 loop spans 14 amino acids. Germline-derived CDR1 and CDR2 are SGHTA and FQGNSA.

The rearrangement uses TRBV19 and TRBJ2-1; 8 bases match TRBD1. V was clipped by 6 bases and J by 2 bases; unmatched bases: 12. The CDR3 consists of 17 residues. CDR1 is LNHDA, CDR2 SQIVND, per germline (reference sequence). CDR3 protein: CASRVTGTGATYNEQFF. In DNA form, the CDR3 reads TGTGCCAGTAGGGTGACCGGGACAGGTGCAACCTACAATGAGCAGTTCTTC. The variable domain in full, with the rest retrieved from reference TRBV19 and TRBJ2-1, is DGGITQSPKYLFRKEGQNVTLSCEQNLNHDAMYWYRQDPGQGLRLIYYSQIVNDFQKGDIAEGYSVSREKKESFPLTVTSAQKNPTAFYLCASRVTGTGATYNEQFFGPGTRLTVL.

The J gene is TRBJ2-5, the V gene TRBV7-2; a weak D match, TRBD2 (5 bases). CDR1 is SGHTA, CDR2 FQGNSA, per germline. CDR3 length: 13 amino acids. V lost 2 bases, J lost 5 bases, and 9 bases lay in between. The CDR3 sequence: CASSLSGFETQYF. The DNA of the CDR3 is TGTGCCAGCAGCTTATCGGGGTTCGAGACCCAGTACTTC.

This clone came up once. V and J are TRBV5-1 and TRBJ2-5, with TRBD2 identical over 12 bases. There are 16 residues in the CDR3. Losses at the gene ends were 4 bases for V and 5 bases for J; bases not matched to a gene: 9. Looked up from germline, CDR1 is SGHRS and CDR2 is YFSETQ. The CDR3 loop is CASSPWTSGVGETQYF. The CDR3 region has the DNA TGCGCCAGCAGCCCTTGGACTAGCGGGGTCGGGGAGACCCAGTACTTC.

The rearrangement links TRBV5-1 to TRBJ2-6, with D perhaps matching TRBD1 (6 bases). The CDR3 contains 18 residues. The germline V gene has CDR1 SGHRS and CDR2 YFSETQ. The V end was cut by 0 bases, the J end by 2 bases, with 15 bases between. The chain's CDR3 is CASSLGLLPGAGANVLTF. In DNA form, the CDR3 reads TGCGCCAGCAGCTTGGGCCTCCTACCAGGGGCTGGGGCCAACGTCCTGACTTTC. Full variable domain (outside the CDR3, taken from reference TRBV5-1 and TRBJ2-6): KAGVTQTPRYLIKTRGQQVTLSCSPISGHRSVSWYQQTPGQGLQFLFEYFSETQRNKGNFPGRFSGRQFSNSRSEMNVSTLELGDSALYLCASSLGLLPGAGANVLTFGAGSRLTVL.

The chain joins TRBV6-7 to TRBJ2-7; weak D call: TRBD2 (6 bases). TRBV6-7 carries the ORF label, with uncertain function. Trimming shortened V by 9 bases and J by 6 bases, and 21 bases separated the two germline ends. The CDR3 is 14 amino acids. DNA for the CDR3: TGTGCCAGTTTCGAGGGACTTTCCACCCGCGAGCAGTACTTC. Translation gives CASFEGLSTREQYF.

The rearrangement joins TRBV7-9 to TRBJ2-3; 10 bases map to TRBD2. CDR3 length: 16 amino acids. CDR1 is SEHNR and CDR2 is FQNEAQ in the germline V gene (reference sequence). V dropped 5 bases and J dropped 2; count of bases not matched to a gene: 7. CDR3 DNA sequence: TGTGCCAGCAGCATTATAGCGGGGGGATTCACAGATACGCAGTATTTT. Translating gives CASSIIAGGFTDTQYF. Full variable domain (remainder filled in from reference TRBV7-9 and TRBJ2-3): DTGVSQNPRHKITKRGQNVTFRCDPISEHNRLYWYRQTLGQGPEFLTYFQNEAQLEKSRLLSDRFSAERPKGSFSTLEIQRTEQGDSAMYLCASSIIAGGFTDTQYFGPGTRLTVL.

This chain joins TRBV7-9 and TRBJ2-1; 8 positions match TRBD2. The germline V gene has CDR1 SEHNR and CDR2 FQNEAQ (reference sequence). The CDR3 loop spans 11 amino acids. V lost 4 bases, J lost 15 bases, and 5 bases stayed unmatched. The CDR3 sequence is CASSSAGGTFF. In DNA form, the CDR3 reads TGTGCCAGCAGCTCCGCGGGGGGCACGTTCTTC.

The chain recombines TRBV6-1 with TRBJ2-1; D remains unclear. The CDR3 runs to 14 residues. Trimming cost V 6 bases and J 7 bases, with 16 bases left between them. Germline CDR1 is MNHNS and CDR2 is SASEGT. CDR3 region: CASRARNPRNEQFF. In nucleotides, the CDR3 is TGTGCCAGCAGGGCTAGAAACCCGAGGAATGAGCAGTTCTTC.

The rearrangement links TRBV21-1 to TRBJ2-7; TRBD2, the table's D call, was not compared with the DNA. TRBV21-1 is flagged as a pseudogene. The CDR3 totals 15 residues. This chain's CDR3 is CASSNPTVSRLEQYF. The DNA of the CDR3 is TGTGCCAGCAGCAATCCTACCGTAAGTCGTCTCGAGCAGTACTTC.

This clone turned up a few times. This chain joins TRBV7-2 and TRBJ2-3; possibly TRBD2 for D (6 bases). Germline loops: CDR1 SGHTA, CDR2 FQGNSA. V lost 7 bases and J 8 bases, leaving 16 bases between the germline ends. CDR3 length equals 13 residues. The CDR3, as DNA: TGTGCCAGCACCGGGAGTACGCTCGTTACGCAGTATTTT. Encoded protein: CASTGSTLVTQYF.

The rearrangement links TRBV7-2 to TRBJ1-1, with 8 bases lining up with TRBD1. The CDR3 runs to 14 residues. Trimming at V came to 0 bases and at J to 4 bases, leaving 1 base not matched to a gene. The germline V gene encodes CDR1 SGHTA and CDR2 FQGNSA. CDR3 DNA sequence: TGTGCCAGCAGCTTAGCACAGGGGGGCACTGAAGCTTTCTTT. Translating it yields CASSLAQGGTEAFF.

The chain has TRBV12-5 and TRBJ2-3; D perhaps matches TRBD1 (5 bases). CDR3 length equals 20 residues. CDR1 is LGHNT, CDR2 FRNRAP, per germline. Trimming shortened V by 3 bases and J by 4 bases, and 29 bases separated the two germline ends. The CDR3 DNA sequence: TGTGCTAGTGGTTTTCTCTCCGACCAAAGAGGCAGGGCTGGCCCAGATACGCAGTATTTT. It codes for CASGFLSDQRGRAGPDTQYF.

This clone has just a few counts. This sample also contains other DNA sequences that code for the same CDR3. J is TRBJ1-2 and V is TRBV27, with TRBD1 as a possible D gene (6 bases). The germline V gene has CDR1 MNHEY and CDR2 SMNVEV (reference sequence). V lost 2 bases, J lost 2 bases, and 12 bases lay in between. This CDR3 comprises 15 residues. The CDR3 nucleotides read TGTGCCAGCAGTTTAACAGGGCGCGGGAACTATGGCTACACCTTC. The encoded protein is CASSLTGRGNYGYTF.